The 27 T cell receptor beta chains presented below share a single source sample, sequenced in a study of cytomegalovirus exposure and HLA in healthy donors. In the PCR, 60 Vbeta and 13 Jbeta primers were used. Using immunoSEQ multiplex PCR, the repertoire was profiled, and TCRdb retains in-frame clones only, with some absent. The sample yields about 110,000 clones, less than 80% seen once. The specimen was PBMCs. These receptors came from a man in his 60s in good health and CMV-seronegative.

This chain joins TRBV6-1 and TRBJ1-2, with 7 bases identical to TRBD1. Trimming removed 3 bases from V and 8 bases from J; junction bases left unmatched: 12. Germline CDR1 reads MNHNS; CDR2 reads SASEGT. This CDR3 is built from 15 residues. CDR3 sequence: CASSDRLGRGYGYTF. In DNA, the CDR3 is TGTGCCAGCAGTGATAGATTAGGCAGGGGGTACGGCTACACCTTC.

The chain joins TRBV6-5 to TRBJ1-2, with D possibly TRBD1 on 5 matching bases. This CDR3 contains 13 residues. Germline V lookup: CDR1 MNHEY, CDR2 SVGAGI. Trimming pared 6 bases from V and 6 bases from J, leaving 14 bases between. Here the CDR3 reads CASRTDTRNGYTF. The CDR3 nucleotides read TGTGCCAGCAGAACGGACACCCGCAATGGCTACACCTTC.

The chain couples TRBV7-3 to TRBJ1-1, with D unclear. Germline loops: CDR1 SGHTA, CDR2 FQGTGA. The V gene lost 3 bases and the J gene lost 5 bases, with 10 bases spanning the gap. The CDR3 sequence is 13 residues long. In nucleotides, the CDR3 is TGTGCCAGCAGCTTCCAGACGGGGACTGAAGCTTTCTTT. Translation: CASSFQTGTEAFF.

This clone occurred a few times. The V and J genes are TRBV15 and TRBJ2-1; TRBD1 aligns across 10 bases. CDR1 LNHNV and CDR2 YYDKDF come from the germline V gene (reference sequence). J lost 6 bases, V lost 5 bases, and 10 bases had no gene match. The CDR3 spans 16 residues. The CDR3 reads CATSSGRGTGANEQFF. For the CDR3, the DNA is TGTGCCACCAGCTCAGGGAGGGGGACAGGGGCCAATGAGCAGTTCTTC.

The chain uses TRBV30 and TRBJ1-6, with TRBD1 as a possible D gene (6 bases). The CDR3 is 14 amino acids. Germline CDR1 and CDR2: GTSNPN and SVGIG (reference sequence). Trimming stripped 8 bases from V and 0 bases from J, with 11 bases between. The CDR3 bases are TGTGCCGGACAGTCACTCTCCTATAATTCACCCCTCCACTTT. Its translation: CAGQSLSYNSPLHF. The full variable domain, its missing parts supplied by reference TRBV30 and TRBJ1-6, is SQTIHQWPATLVQPVGSPLSLECTVEGTSNPNLYWYRQAAGRGLQLLFYSVGIGQISSEVPQNLSASRPQDRQFILSSKKLLLSDSGFYLCAGQSLSYNSPLHFGNGTRLTVT.

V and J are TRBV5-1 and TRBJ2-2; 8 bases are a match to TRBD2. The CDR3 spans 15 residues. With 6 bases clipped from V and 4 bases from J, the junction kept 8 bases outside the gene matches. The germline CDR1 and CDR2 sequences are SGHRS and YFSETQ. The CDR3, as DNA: TGCGCCAGCACCTTAGCGGGGCCTGCCACCGGGGAGCTGTTTTTT. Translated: CASTLAGPATGELFF.

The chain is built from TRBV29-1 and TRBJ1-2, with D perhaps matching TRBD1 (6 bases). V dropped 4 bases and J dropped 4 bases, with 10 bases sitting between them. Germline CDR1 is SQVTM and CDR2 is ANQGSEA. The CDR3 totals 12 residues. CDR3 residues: CSVAAGAYGYTF. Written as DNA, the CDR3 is TGCAGCGTTGCCGCAGGGGCCTATGGCTACACCTTC.

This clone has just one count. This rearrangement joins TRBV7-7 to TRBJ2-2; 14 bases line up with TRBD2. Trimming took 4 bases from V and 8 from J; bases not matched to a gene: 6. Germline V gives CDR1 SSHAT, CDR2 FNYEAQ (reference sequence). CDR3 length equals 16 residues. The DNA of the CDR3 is TGTGCCAGCAGCTCCGGACTAGCGGGGGGTTCAGGGGAGCTGTTTTTT. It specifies CASSSGLAGGSGELFF.

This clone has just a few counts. The CDR3 sequence is CASSPQQGTKETQYF. The CDR3 DNA follows: TGTGCCAGCAGCCCACAACAGGGGACGAAAGAGACCCAGTACTTC. The chain has TRBV5-4 and TRBJ2-5; TRBD1 matches 7 bases. The CDR3 is 15 residues long. Germline V gene lookup returns CDR1 SGHNT and CDR2 YYREEE (reference sequence). Trimming cost V 4 bases and J 3 bases; bases outside gene matches: 9.

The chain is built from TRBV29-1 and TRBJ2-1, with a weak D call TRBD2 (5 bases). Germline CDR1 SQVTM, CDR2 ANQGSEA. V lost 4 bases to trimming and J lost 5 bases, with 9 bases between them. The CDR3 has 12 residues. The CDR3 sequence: CSVGTYDNEQFF. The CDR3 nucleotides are TGCAGCGTTGGGACTTATGACAATGAGCAGTTCTTC.

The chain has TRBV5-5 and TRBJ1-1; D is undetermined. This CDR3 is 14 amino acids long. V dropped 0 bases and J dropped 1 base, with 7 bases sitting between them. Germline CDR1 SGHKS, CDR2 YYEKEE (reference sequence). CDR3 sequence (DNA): TGTGCCAGCAGCTTGGACAGTTGGAACACTGAAGCTTTCTTT. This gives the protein CASSLDSWNTEAFF.

For the CDR3, the DNA is TGTGCCAGCAGCAAAGTGGGGACTATTTCATCAGAGACCCAGTACTTC. Translation: CASSKVGTISSETQYF. The V call is TRBV7-2, the J call TRBJ2-5; 7 nucleotides align to TRBD2. The CDR3 sequence is 16 residues long. V gave up 5 bases and J gave up 4 bases; unmatched junction bases: 13. Per germline, CDR1 SGHTA and CDR2 FQGNSA.

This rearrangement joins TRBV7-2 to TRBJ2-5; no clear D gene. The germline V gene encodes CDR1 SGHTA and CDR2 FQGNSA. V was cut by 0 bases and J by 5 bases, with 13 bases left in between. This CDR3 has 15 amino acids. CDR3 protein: CASSLAAARSETQYF. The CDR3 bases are TGTGCCAGCAGCTTAGCGGCAGCTAGGAGTGAGACCCAGTACTTC.

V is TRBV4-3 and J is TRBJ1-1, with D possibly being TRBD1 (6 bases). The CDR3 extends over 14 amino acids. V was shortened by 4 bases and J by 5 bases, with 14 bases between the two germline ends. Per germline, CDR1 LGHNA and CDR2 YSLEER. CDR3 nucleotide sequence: TGCGCCAGCAGCCCCCAGAGCAGGGGAACTGAAGCTTTCTTT. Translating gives CASSPQSRGTEAFF.

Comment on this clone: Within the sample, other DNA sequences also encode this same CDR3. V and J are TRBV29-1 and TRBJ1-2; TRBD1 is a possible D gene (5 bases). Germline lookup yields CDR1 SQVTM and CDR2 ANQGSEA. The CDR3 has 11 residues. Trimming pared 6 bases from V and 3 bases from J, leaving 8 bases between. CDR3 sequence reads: CSVGRDYGYTF. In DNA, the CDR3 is TGCAGCGTGGGCAGGGACTATGGCTACACCTTC.

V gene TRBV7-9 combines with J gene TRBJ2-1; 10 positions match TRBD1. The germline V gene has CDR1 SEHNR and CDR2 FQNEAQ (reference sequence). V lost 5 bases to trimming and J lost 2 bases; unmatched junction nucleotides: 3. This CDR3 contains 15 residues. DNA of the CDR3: TGTGCCAGCAGCGTCGGACAGGGGGCCTACAATGAGCAGTTCTTC. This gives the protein CASSVGQGAYNEQFF.

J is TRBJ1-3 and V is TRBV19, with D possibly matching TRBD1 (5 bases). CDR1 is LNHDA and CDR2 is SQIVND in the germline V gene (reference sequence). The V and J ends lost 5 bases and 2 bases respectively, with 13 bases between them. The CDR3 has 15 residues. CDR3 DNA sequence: TGTGCCAGTAGTCCCGGGGGACCTCCTGGAAACACCATATATTTT. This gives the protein CASSPGGPPGNTIYF. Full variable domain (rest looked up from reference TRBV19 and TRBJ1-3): DGGITQSPKYLFRKEGQNVTLSCEQNLNHDAMYWYRQDPGQGLRLIYYSQIVNDFQKGDIAEGYSVSREKKESFPLTVTSAQKNPTAFYLCASSPGGPPGNTIYFGEGSWLTVV.

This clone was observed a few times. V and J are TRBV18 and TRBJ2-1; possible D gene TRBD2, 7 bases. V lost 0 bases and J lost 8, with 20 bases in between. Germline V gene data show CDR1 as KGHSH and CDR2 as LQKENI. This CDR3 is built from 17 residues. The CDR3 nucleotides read TGTGCCAGCTCACCACCCTCCGCGGGGGCCGCCCACGATGAGCAGTTCTTC. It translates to CASSPPSAGAAHDEQFF.

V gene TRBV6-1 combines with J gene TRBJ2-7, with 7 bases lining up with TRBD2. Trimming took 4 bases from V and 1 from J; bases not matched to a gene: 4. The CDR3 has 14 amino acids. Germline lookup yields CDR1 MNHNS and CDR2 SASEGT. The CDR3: CASSASGESYEQYV. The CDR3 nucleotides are TGTGCCAGCAGTGCCAGCGGGGAGTCCTACGAGCAGTACGTC.

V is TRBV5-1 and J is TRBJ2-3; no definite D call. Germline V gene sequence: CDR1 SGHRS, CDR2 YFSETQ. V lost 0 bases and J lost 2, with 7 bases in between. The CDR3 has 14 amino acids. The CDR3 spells CASSLDRNTDTQYF. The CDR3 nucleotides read TGCGCCAGCAGCTTGGACAGAAACACAGATACGCAGTATTTT.

This CDR3 reads CASSWTSGGSDEQYF. In DNA form, the CDR3 reads TGTGCCAGCTCGTGGACTAGCGGGGGGTCCGACGAGCAGTACTTC. This chain joins TRBV18 and TRBJ2-7; 14 nucleotides line up with TRBD2. V gave up 6 bases and J gave up 5 bases; unmatched junction bases: 6. This CDR3 has 15 amino acids. Germline assignment: CDR1 KGHSH and CDR2 LQKENI.

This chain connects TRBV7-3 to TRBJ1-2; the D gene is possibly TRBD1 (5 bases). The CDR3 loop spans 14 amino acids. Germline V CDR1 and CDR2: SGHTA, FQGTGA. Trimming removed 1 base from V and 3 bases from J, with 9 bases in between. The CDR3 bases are TGTGCCAGCAGCTTAAGTCCGGGGGACTATGGCTACACCTTC. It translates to CASSLSPGDYGYTF.

This CDR3 reads CASRGEGATEAFF. The CDR3 DNA sequence: TGCGCCAGCAGGGGGGAGGGTGCCACTGAAGCTTTCTTT. The rearrangement links TRBV4-3 to TRBJ1-1; perhaps TRBD1 as D (5 bases). V lost 6 bases and J 4 bases, leaving 12 bases between the germline ends. Germline values: CDR1 LGHNA, CDR2 YSLEER. The CDR3 has 13 residues.

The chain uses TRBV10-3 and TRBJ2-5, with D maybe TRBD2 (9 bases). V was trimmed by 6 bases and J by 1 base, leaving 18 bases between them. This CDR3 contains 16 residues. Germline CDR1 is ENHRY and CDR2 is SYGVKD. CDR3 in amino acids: CAIRAREGTGQETQYF. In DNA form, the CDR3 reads TGTGCCATCAGAGCGCGGGAGGGGACAGGCCAAGAGACCCAGTACTTC.

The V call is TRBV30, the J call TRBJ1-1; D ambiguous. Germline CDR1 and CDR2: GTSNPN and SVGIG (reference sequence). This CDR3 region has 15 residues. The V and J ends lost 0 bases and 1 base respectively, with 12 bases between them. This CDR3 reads CAWSVALAPNTEAFF. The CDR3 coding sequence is TGTGCCTGGAGTGTTGCCTTAGCCCCGAACACTGAAGCTTTCTTT. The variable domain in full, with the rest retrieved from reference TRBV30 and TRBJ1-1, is SQTIHQWPATLVQPVGSPLSLECTVEGTSNPNLYWYRQAAGRGLQLLFYSVGIGQISSEVPQNLSASRPQDRQFILSSKKLLLSDSGFYLCAWSVALAPNTEAFFGQGTRLTVV.

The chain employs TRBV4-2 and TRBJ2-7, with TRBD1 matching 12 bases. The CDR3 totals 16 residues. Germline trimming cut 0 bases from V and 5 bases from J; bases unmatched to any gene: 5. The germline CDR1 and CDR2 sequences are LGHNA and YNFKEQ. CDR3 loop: CASSQESGTGGNEQYF. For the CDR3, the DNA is TGTGCCAGCAGCCAAGAGTCGGGGACAGGGGGCAACGAGCAGTACTTC.

CDR3 DNA: TGTGCCAGCAGTTACGGGACAGGGGCCCACGAGCAGTACTTC. It is translated as CASSYGTGAHEQYF. This rearrangement joins TRBV6-6 to TRBJ2-7; 10 bases line up with TRBD1. V was pared by 2 bases and J by 5 bases, with 3 bases of the junction left unmatched. The CDR3 length is 14 residues. Per the germline V gene, CDR1 is MNHNY and CDR2 is SVGAGI (reference sequence).